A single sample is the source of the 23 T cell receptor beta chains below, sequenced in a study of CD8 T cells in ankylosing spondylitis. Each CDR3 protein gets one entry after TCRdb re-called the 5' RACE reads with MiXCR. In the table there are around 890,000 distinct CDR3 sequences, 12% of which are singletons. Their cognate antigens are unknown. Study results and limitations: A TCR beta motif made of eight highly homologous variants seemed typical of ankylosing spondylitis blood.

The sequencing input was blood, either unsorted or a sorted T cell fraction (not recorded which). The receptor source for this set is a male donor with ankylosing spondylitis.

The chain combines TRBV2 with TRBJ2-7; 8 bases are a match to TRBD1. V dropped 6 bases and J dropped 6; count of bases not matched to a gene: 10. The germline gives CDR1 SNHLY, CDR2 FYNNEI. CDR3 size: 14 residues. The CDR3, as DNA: TGTGCCAGCAGGGCCGGGACAGGTCATGCCGAGCAGTACTTC. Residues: CASRAGTGHAEQYF.

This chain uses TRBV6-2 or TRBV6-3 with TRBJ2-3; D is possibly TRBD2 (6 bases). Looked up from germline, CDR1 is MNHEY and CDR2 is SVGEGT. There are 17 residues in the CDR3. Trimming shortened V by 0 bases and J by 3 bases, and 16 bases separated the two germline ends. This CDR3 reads CASSYSIPEGRTDTQYF. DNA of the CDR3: TGTGCCAGCAGTTACTCGATTCCGGAGGGCCGAACAGATACGCAGTATTTT.

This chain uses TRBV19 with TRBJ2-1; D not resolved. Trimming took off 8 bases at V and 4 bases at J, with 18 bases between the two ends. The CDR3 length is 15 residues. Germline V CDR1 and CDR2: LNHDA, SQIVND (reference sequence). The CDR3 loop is CASFSNKGLYNEQFF. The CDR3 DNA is TGTGCCAGTTTCTCGAATAAGGGCCTGTACAATGAGCAGTTCTTC.

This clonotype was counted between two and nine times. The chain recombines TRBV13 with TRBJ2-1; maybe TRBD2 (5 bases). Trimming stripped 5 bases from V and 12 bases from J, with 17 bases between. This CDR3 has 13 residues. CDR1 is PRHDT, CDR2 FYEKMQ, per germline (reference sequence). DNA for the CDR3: TGTGCCAGCAGCCCGTTACGAGACGGAGGGCAGTTCTTC. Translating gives CASSPLRDGGQFF.

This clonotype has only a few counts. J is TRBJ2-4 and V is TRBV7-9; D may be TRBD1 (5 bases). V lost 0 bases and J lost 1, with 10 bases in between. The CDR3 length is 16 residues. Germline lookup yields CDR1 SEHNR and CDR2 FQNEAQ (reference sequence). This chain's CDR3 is CASSLAPGQAKNIQYF. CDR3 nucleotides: TGTGCCAGCAGCTTAGCGCCAGGGCAGGCCAAAAACATTCAGTACTTC.

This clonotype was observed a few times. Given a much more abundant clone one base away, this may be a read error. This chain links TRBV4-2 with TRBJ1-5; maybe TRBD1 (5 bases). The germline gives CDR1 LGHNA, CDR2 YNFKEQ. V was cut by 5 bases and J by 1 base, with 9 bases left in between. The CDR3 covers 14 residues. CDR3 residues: CASSFDRSNQPQHF. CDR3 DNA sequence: TGTGCCAGCAGCTTTGACAGAAGCAATCAGCCCCAGCATTTT.

DNA of the CDR3: TGCAGTGCCAGCGACAGGAGGACTAATGAAAAACTGTTTTTT. It codes for CSASDRRTNEKLFF. This chain joins TRBV20-1 and TRBJ1-4; a possible D gene is TRBD1 (6 bases). CDR3 length: 14 amino acids. CDR1 and CDR2 (germline): DFQATT, SNEGSKA (reference sequence). V lost 6 bases and J lost 2, with 13 bases in between.

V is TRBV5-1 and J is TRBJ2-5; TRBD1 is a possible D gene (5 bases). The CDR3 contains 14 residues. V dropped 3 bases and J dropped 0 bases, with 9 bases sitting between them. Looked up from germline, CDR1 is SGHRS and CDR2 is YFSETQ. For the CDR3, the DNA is TGCGCCAGCAGCTGGCAGGGAAACCAAGAGACCCAGTACTTC. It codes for CASSWQGNQETQYF.

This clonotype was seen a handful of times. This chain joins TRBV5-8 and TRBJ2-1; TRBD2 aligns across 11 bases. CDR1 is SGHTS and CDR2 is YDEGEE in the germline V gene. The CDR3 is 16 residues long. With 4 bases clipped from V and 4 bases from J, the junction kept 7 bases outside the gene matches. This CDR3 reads CASSATSGSGYNEQFF. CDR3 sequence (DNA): TGTGCCAGCAGCGCTACTAGCGGGAGTGGTTACAATGAGCAGTTCTTC.

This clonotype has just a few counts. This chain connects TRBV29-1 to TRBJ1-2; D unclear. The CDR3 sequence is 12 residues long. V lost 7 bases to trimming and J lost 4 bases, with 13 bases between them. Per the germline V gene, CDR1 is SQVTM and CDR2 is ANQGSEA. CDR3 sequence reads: CSASLGGYGYTF. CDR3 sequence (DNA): TGCAGCGCCTCACTCGGTGGCTATGGCTACACCTTC.

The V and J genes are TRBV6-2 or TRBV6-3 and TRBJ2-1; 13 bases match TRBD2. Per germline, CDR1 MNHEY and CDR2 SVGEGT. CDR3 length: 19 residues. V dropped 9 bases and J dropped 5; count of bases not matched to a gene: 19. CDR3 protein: CASHTPRLAGGSRDNEQFF. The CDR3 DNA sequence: TGTGCCAGTCACACCCCACGACTAGCGGGAGGTTCCAGGGACAATGAGCAGTTCTTC.

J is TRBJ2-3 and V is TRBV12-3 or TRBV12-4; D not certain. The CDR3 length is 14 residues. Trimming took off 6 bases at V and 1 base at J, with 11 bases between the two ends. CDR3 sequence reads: CASSPRIGTDTQYF. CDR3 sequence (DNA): TGTGCCAGCAGCCCCAGGATCGGCACAGATACGCAGTATTTT.

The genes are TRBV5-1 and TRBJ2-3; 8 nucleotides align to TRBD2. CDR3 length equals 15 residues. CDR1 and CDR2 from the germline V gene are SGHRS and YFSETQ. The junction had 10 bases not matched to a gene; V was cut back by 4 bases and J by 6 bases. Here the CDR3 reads CASSLAGTRDDTQYF. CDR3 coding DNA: TGCGCCAGCAGCCTTGCCGGGACTAGAGATGATACGCAGTATTTT.

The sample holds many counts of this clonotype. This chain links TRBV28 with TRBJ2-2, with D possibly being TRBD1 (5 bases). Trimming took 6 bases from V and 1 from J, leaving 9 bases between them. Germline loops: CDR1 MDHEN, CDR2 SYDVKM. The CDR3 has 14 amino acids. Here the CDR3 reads CASSSGQNTGELFF. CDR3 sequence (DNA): TGTGCCAGCAGCTCCGGACAGAACACCGGGGAGCTGTTTTTT.

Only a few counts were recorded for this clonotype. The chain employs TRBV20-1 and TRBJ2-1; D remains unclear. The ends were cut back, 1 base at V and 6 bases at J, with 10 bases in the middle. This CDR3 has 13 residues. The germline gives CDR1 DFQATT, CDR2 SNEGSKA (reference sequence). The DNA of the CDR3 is TGCAGTGCTAGAGCTCCAGCCAGCAATGAGCAGTTCTTC. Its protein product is CSARAPASNEQFF.

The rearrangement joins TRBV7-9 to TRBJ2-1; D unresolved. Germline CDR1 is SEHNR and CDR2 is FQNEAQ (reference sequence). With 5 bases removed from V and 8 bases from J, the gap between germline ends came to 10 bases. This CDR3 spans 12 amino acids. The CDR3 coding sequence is TGTGCCAGCAGCACGCCCGTATATGAGCAGTTCTTC. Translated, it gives CASSTPVYEQFF.

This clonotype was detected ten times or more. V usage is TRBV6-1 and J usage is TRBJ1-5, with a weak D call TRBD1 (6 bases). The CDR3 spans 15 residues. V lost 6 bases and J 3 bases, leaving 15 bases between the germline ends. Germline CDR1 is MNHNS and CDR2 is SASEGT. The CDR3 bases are TGTGCCAGCAGACCCACAGGGAGGTACAATCAGCCCCAGCATTTT. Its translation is CASRPTGRYNQPQHF.

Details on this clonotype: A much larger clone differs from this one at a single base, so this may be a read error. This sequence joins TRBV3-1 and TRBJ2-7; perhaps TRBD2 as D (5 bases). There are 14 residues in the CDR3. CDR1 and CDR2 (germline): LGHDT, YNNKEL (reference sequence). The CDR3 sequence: CASSQLGSSYEQHF. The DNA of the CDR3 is TGTGCCAGCAGCCAACTAGGGAGCTCCTACGAGCAGCACTTC.

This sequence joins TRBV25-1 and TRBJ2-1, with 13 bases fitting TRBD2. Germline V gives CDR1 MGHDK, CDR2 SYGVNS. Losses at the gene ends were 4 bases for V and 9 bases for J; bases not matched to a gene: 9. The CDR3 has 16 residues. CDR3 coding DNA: TGTGCCAGCAGTGCCCAAAGGACTAGCGGGAGAGGTGAGCAGTTCTTC. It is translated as CASSAQRTSGRGEQFF.

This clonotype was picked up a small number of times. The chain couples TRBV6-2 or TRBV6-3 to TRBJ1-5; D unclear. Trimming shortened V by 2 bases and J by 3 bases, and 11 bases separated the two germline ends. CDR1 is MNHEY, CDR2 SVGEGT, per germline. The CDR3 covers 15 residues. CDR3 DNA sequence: TGTGCCAGCAGTTACCCCCGAACTTACAATCAGCCCCAGCATTTT. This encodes CASSYPRTYNQPQHF.

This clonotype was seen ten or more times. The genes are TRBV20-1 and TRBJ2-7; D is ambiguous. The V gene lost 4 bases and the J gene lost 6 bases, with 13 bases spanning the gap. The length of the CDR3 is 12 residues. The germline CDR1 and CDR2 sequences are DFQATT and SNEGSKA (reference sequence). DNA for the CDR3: TGCAGTGCTAAGGATCCCAGCTCCGAGCAGTACTTC. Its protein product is CSAKDPSSEQYF.

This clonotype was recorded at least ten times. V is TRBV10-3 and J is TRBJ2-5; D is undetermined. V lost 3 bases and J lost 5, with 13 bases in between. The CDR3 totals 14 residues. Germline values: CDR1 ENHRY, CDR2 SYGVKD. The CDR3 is CAISDSAEGETQYF. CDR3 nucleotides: TGTGCCATCAGTGATTCGGCAGAAGGGGAGACCCAGTACTTC.

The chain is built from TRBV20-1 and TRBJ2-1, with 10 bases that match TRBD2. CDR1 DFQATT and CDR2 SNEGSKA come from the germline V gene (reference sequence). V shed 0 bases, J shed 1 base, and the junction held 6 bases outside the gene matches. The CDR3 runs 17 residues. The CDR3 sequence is CSARDSGRARSYNEQFF. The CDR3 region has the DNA TGCAGTGCTAGAGACAGCGGGAGGGCCCGGTCCTACAATGAGCAGTTCTTC.